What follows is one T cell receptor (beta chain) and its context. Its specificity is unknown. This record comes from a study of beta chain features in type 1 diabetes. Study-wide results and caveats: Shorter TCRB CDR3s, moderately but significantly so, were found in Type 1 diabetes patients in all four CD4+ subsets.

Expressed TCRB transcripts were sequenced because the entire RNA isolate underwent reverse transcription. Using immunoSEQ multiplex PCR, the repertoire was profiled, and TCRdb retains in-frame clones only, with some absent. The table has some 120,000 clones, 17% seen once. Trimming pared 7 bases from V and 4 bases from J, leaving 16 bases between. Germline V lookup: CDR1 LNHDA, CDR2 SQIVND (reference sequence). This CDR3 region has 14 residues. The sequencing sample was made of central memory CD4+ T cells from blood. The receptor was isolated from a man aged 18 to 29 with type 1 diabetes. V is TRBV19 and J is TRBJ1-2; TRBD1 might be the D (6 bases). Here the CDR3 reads CASKDSGDFYGYTF. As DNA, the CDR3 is TGTGCCAGTAAGGATTCAGGGGATTTCTATGGCTACACCTTC.